This T cell receptor (beta chain) was observed in a study of OX40 agonist ivuxolimab in advanced cancers. Whole-study context: Treatment received earlier with anti-PD-1, anti-PD-L1 or anti-CTLA-4 agents was allowed, and approximately 44% had some.

The length of the CDR3 is 14 residues. Germline V gene sequence: CDR1 LNHDA, CDR2 SQIVND (reference sequence). Trimming took 5 bases from V and 5 from J, leaving 15 bases between them. A remark on this clone: What it binds is not known.

Profiled with immunoSEQ multiplex PCR; TCRdb holds only in-frame clones, not every one. The table has 69,000 or so clones, 85% seen once. Study results and caveats: The antigens recognized by the expanded peripheral T cells, that is their antigen specificity, were not determined. In a subset of nonresponders, normalized T-cell clonal expansion was also low.

The specimen was CD4+ or CD8+ T cells sorted from blood, collected in a trial of the OX40 agonist ivuxolimab. The sequence came from an adult with an advanced solid tumor such as melanoma, head and neck, liver or kidney cancer. The genes are TRBV19 and TRBJ1-1; D uncertain. CDR3 in DNA: TGTGCCAGTAGTCCCCAGGTACAAGGGACTGAAGCTTTCTTT. Encoded protein: CASSPQVQGTEAFF.